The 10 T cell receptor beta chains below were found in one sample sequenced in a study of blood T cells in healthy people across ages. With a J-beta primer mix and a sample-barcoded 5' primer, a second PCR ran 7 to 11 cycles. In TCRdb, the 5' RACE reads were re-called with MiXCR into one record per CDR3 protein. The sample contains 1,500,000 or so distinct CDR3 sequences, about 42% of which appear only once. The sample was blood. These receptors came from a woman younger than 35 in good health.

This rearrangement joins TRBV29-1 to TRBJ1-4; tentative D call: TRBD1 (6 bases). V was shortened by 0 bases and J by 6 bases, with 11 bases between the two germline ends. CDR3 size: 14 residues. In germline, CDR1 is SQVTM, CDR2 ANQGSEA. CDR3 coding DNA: TGCAGCGTTGAAGATTCAGGGGTCGATGAAAAACTGTTTTTT. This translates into CSVEDSGVDEKLFF.

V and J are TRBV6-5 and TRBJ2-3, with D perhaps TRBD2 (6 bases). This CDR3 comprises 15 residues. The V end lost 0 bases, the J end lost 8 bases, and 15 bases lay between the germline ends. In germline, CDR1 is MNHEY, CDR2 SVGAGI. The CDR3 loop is CASSYSNPGECTQYF. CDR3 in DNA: TGTGCCAGCAGTTACTCGAACCCGGGGGAATGTACGCAGTATTTT.

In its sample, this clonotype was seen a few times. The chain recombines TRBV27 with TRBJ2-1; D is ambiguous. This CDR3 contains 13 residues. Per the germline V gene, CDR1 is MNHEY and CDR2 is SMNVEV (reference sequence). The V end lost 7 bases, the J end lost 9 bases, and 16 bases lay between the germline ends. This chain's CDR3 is CASMAWSVAEQFF. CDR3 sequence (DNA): TGTGCCAGCATGGCCTGGAGTGTGGCTGAGCAGTTCTTC.

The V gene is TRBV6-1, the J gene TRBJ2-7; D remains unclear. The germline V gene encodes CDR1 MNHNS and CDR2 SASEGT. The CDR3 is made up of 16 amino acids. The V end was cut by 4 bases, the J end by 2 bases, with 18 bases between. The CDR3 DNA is TGTGCCAGCAGTGCCGAGGTATGGGTGGGGACCTACGAGCAGTACTTC. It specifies CASSAEVWVGTYEQYF.

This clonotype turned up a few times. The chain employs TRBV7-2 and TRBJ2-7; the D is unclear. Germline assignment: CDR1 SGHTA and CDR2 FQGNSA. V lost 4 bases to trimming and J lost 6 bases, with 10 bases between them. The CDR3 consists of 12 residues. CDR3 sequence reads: CASSSVPCEQYF. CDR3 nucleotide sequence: TGTGCCAGCAGCTCCGTCCCTTGCGAGCAGTACTTC.

CDR3 DNA sequence: TGTGCCAGCAGTGAAGCTGGCAGGGGTATCTATGGCTACACCTTC. It is translated as CASSEAGRGIYGYTF. V is TRBV25-1 and J is TRBJ1-2; D perhaps matches TRBD1 (6 bases). The length of the CDR3 is 15 residues. Per germline, CDR1 MGHDK and CDR2 SYGVNS. V lost 2 bases and J 4 bases, leaving 14 bases between the germline ends.

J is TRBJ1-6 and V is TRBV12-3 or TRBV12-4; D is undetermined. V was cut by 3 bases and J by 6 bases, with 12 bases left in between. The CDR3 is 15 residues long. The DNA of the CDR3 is TGTGCCAGCAGTTTTGGGTCAGGCCCTAATTCACCCCTCCACTTT. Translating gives CASSFGSGPNSPLHF.

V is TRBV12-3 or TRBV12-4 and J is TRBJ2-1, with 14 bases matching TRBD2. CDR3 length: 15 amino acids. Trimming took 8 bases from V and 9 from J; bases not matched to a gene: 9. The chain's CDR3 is CASGFGLAGGAEQFF. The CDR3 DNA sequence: TGTGCCAGCGGCTTCGGACTAGCGGGAGGAGCTGAGCAGTTCTTC.

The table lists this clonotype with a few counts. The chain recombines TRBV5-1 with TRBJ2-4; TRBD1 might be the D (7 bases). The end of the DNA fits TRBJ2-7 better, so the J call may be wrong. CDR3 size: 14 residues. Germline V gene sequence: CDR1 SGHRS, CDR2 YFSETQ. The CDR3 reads CASGRGDSGYEQYF. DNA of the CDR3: TGCGCCAGCGGCCGCGGGGACAGTGGTTACGAGCAGTACTTC.

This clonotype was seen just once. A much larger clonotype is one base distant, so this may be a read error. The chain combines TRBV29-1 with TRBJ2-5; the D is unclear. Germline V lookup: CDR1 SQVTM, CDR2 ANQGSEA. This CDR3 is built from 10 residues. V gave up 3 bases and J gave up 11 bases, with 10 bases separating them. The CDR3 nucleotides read TGCAGCGTTGATATTCACGAACAGTACTTC. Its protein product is CSVDIHEQYF.